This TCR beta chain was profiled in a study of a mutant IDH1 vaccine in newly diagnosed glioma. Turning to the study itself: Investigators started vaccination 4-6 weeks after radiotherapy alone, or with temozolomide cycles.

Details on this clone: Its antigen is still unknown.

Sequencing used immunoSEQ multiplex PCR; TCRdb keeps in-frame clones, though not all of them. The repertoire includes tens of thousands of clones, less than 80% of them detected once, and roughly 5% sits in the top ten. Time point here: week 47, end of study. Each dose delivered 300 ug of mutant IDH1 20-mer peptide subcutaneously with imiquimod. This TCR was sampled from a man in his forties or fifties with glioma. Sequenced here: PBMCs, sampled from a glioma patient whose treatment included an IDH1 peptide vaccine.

CDR3 DNA: TGTGCCTGGAGTGTAAGTGTATGGCAGACCCAGTACTTC. As protein: CAWSVSVWQTQYF. The chain carries TRBV30 and TRBJ2-5; D remains ambiguous. The germline V gene has CDR1 GTSNPN and CDR2 SVGIG (reference sequence). Trimming left V 0 bases short and J 6 bases short, with 11 bases between. The length of the CDR3 is 13 residues.